This passage covers 28 T cell receptor beta chains from one sample sequenced in a study of shared clonotypes between healthy human individuals. As defined, naive CD8 cells were CD45RO-negative and positively selected for CCR7, with terminally differentiated effector memory CD45RA+ cells excluded. Sequencing used immunoSEQ multiplex PCR; TCRdb keeps in-frame clones, though not all of them. The table lists more than 2 million clones, around 95% of them singletons. Material: naive CD8+ T cells from PBMCs. The receptor source for this set is a man aged 18 to 29 in good health. Some clones in this sample may be carry-over from other donors' samples.

This clone was detected a few times. The chain couples TRBV7-9 to TRBJ2-1; D unclear. Deletions cut 1 base from V and 9 bases from J, with 10 bases between. The germline V gene has CDR1 SEHNR and CDR2 FQNEAQ (reference sequence). The CDR3 extends over 13 amino acids. This chain's CDR3 is CASSLVSSREQFF. CDR3 DNA sequence: TGTGCCAGCAGCTTAGTCTCTTCTCGTGAGCAGTTCTTC.

The chain is built from TRBV27 and TRBJ2-7, with no clear D. From germline, CDR1 is MNHEY and CDR2 SMNVEV (reference sequence). The CDR3 has 15 amino acids. Trimming took off 2 bases at V and 0 bases at J, with 11 bases between the two ends. CDR3 coding DNA: TGTGCCAGCAGTTTAGGTCAGTCGAGCTCCTACGAGCAGTACTTC. This translates into CASSLGQSSSYEQYF.

The V gene is TRBV19, the J gene TRBJ1-1, with D possibly matching TRBD1 (6 bases). The V end was cut by 6 bases, the J end by 4 bases, with 18 bases between. Germline assignment: CDR1 LNHDA and CDR2 SQIVND (reference sequence). The CDR3 consists of 15 residues. CDR3 amino acids: CASRGQMVSSTEAFF. The CDR3 coding sequence is TGTGCCAGTAGAGGACAGATGGTATCCTCCACTGAAGCTTTCTTT.

V usage is TRBV11-3 and J usage is TRBJ2-3, with 11 bases lining up with TRBD2. The CDR3 sequence is 16 residues long. Germline-derived CDR1 and CDR2 are SGHNT and YENEEA. The junction had 10 bases not matched to a gene; V was cut back by 5 bases and J by 6 bases. CDR3 region: CASSPRSGRGIDTQYF. Here the CDR3 DNA reads TGTGCCAGCAGCCCACGTAGCGGGAGGGGGATTGATACGCAGTATTTT.

This rearrangement joins TRBV6-1 to TRBJ1-1, with D tentatively TRBD1 (6 bases). Germline values: CDR1 MNHNS, CDR2 SASEGT. Trimming cost V 4 bases and J 11 bases, with 20 bases left between them. This CDR3 is built from 14 residues. As DNA, the CDR3 is TGTGCCAGCAGTGGCCTAAGACAGGATTCGGGGGCTTTCTTT. As protein: CASSGLRQDSGAFF.

This chain links TRBV7-9 with TRBJ2-3; D is uncertain. CDR1 is SEHNR and CDR2 is FQNEAQ in the germline V gene (reference sequence). Trimming stripped 7 bases from V and 2 bases from J, with 16 bases between. The CDR3 is 15 residues long. CDR3 residues: CASTPNLEDTDTQYF. The CDR3 DNA follows: TGTGCCAGCACCCCCAATTTGGAAGACACAGATACGCAGTATTTT.

The rearrangement uses TRBV5-4 and TRBJ2-2; D may correspond to TRBD1 or TRBD2 (5 bases each). Germline CDR1 is SGHNT and CDR2 is YYREEE (reference sequence). The CDR3 spans 16 residues. V was trimmed by 0 bases and J by 6 bases, leaving 15 bases between them. The CDR3 loop is CASSLDEGLVAGELFF. CDR3 in DNA: TGTGCCAGCAGCTTGGATGAGGGGCTAGTCGCCGGGGAGCTGTTTTTT.

The chain recombines TRBV6-5 with TRBJ2-5, with 10 bases aligning to TRBD2. CDR1 MNHEY and CDR2 SVGAGI come from the germline V gene. This CDR3 region has 13 residues. With V trimmed by 5 bases and J by 4 bases, 1 base remained unmatched. In DNA form, the CDR3 reads TGTGCCAGCAGTCTAGCGGGAGCAGAGACCCAGTACTTC. It specifies CASSLAGAETQYF.

J is TRBJ2-7 and V is TRBV7-8; the match to TRBD2 covers 12 bases. Germline V gene data show CDR1 as SGHVS and CDR2 as FQNEAQ. J was trimmed by 3 bases and V by 5 bases; bases with no gene match: 14. CDR3 size: 18 residues. The CDR3 spells CASSEGLAGSLGIYEQYF. In nucleotides, the CDR3 is TGTGCCAGCAGCGAAGGACTAGCGGGGAGCCTAGGGATCTACGAGCAGTACTTC.

This clone was found once. The chain has TRBV6-5 and TRBJ2-7; 8 bases align to TRBD2. Germline V lookup: CDR1 MNHEY, CDR2 SVGAGI. The CDR3 covers 15 residues. The V and J ends lost 0 bases and 6 bases, in that order; junction bases with no gene match: 7. For the CDR3, the DNA is TGTGCCAGCAGTTACTCACGGGAGGGCCCCCGCGAGCAGTACTTC. It codes for CASSYSREGPREQYF.

The V and J genes are TRBV27 and TRBJ2-7; 9 positions agree with TRBD1. Trimming took 5 bases from V and 3 from J; bases not matched to a gene: 5. CDR3 length equals 14 residues. The germline CDR1 and CDR2 sequences are MNHEY and SMNVEV (reference sequence). CDR3 nucleotides: TGTGCCAGCAGTCGGGGGACAGGGTACTACGAGCAGTACTTC. It codes for CASSRGTGYYEQYF.

CDR3 nucleotide sequence: TGTGCCAGCAGCCCAATGAGCGGGTACAATGAGCAGTTCTTC. Protein sequence: CASSPMSGYNEQFF. The chain uses TRBV5-6 and TRBJ2-1; tentative D call: TRBD2 (6 bases). The V and J ends lost 4 bases and 4 bases respectively, with 12 bases between them. Looked up from germline, CDR1 is SGHDT and CDR2 is YYEEEE. This CDR3 has 14 residues. Supplemented by reference TRBV5-6 and TRBJ2-1, the full variable domain reads DAGVTQSPTHLIKTRGQQVTLRCSPKSGHDTVSWYQQALGQGPQFIFQYYEEEERQRGNFPDRFSGHQFPNYSSELNVNALLLGDSALYLCASSPMSGYNEQFFGPGTRLTVL.

The chain employs TRBV9 and TRBJ2-7, with D perhaps assigned TRBD1 or TRBD2 (5 bases each). The CDR3 totals 13 residues. The V end was cut by 0 bases, the J end by 6 bases, with 10 bases between. Germline V lookup: CDR1 SGDLS, CDR2 YYNGEE. This CDR3 reads CASSVASGAEQYF. The CDR3 DNA is TGTGCCAGCAGCGTAGCTTCCGGGGCCGAGCAGTACTTC.

A remark on this clone: This CDR3 is also generated by other DNA sequences in the sample. The J gene is TRBJ2-6, the V gene TRBV27; D unresolved. The V gene lost 3 bases and the J gene lost 1 base, with 1 base spanning the gap. Germline V gives CDR1 MNHEY, CDR2 SMNVEV (reference sequence). The CDR3 is made up of 13 amino acids. The chain's CDR3 is CASSLSGANVLTF. In DNA form, the CDR3 reads TGTGCCAGCAGTTTGTCTGGGGCCAACGTCCTGACTTTC. The full variable domain, with the rest looked up from reference TRBV27 and TRBJ2-6, is EAQVTQNPRYLITVTGKKLTVTCSQNMNHEYMSWYRQDPGLGLRQIYYSMNVEVTDKGDVPEGYKVSRKEKRNFPLILESPSPNQTSLYFCASSLSGANVLTFGAGSRLTVL.

V usage is TRBV19 and J usage is TRBJ1-5, with 9 bases matching TRBD1. The CDR3 sequence is 18 residues long. The V gene's germline CDR1 is LNHDA and CDR2 SQIVND (reference sequence). Unmatched junction bases numbered 6, after V lost 0 bases and J lost 0 bases. CDR3 sequence (DNA): TGTGCCAGTAGTATAGATCTGACAGGGGGGGGTAGCAATCAGCCCCAGCATTTT. This sequence encodes CASSIDLTGGGSNQPQHF.

V is TRBV29-1 and J is TRBJ2-5; either TRBD1 or TRBD2 may fit D (6 bases each). Germline lookup yields CDR1 SQVTM and CDR2 ANQGSEA. The ends were cut back, 5 bases at V and 4 bases at J, with 17 bases in the middle. The CDR3 length is 14 residues. DNA for the CDR3: TGCAGCGTTCTAGGGGGGCAAGGGGGAGAGACCCAGTACTTC. It is translated as CSVLGGQGGETQYF.

V and J are TRBV7-9 and TRBJ2-1; D is perhaps TRBD2 (6 bases). The CDR3 is 14 residues long. V dropped 6 bases and J dropped 4 bases, with 13 bases sitting between them. The germline V gene has CDR1 SEHNR and CDR2 FQNEAQ (reference sequence). The DNA of the CDR3 is TGTGCCAGCAGGCCTGCGGGGAAGTACAATGAGCAGTTCTTC. Encoded protein: CASRPAGKYNEQFF.

The rearrangement joins TRBV7-2 to TRBJ1-2, with a tentative D call TRBD1 (5 bases). Per the germline V gene, CDR1 is SGHTA and CDR2 is FQGNSA. V was pared by 5 bases and J by 8 bases, with 24 bases between. The CDR3 covers 16 residues. CDR3 nucleotide sequence: TGTGCCAGCAGCAGAAACCGGGACCTAATCACCAGCGGCTACACCTTC. Translating gives CASSRNRDLITSGYTF.

This clone was detected once. The chain has TRBV27 and TRBJ1-2, with D possibly matching TRBD1 (6 bases). The V end was cut by 3 bases, the J end by 4 bases, with 9 bases between. This CDR3 comprises 13 residues. Germline lookup yields CDR1 MNHEY and CDR2 SMNVEV (reference sequence). Here the CDR3 reads CASSFLTGYGYTF. The CDR3 DNA sequence: TGTGCCAGCAGTTTCTTGACAGGCTATGGCTACACCTTC.

V usage is TRBV19 and J usage is TRBJ2-7; D is unclear. With 5 bases removed from V and 6 bases from J, the gap between germline ends came to 26 bases. Germline-derived CDR1 and CDR2 are LNHDA and SQIVND (reference sequence). This CDR3 spans 17 amino acids. The CDR3 sequence: CASSPFTSAFRDSEQYF. The CDR3 coding sequence is TGTGCCAGTAGTCCGTTCACTTCGGCCTTCCGCGACTCCGAGCAGTACTTC.

This sequence joins TRBV7-2 and TRBJ2-7; 10 positions match TRBD2. This CDR3 is built from 15 residues. Germline V lookup: CDR1 SGHTA, CDR2 FQGNSA. After removal of 5 bases from V and 7 bases from J, the junction contained 11 bases not matched to a gene. The CDR3 spells CASSPGLAASGEQYF. The DNA of the CDR3 is TGTGCCAGCAGCCCCGGACTAGCGGCGAGTGGGGAGCAGTACTTC. Looking up the rest from reference TRBV7-2 and TRBJ2-7 gives the full variable domain: GAGVSQSPSNKVTEKGKDVELRCDPISGHTALYWYRQSLGQGLEFLIYFQGNSAPDKSGLPSDRFSAERTGGSVSTLTIQRTQQEDSAVYLCASSPGLAASGEQYFGPGTRLTVT.

The genes are TRBV27 and TRBJ2-1, with TRBD1 identical over 10 bases. Germline CDR1 MNHEY, CDR2 SMNVEV (reference sequence). This CDR3 is built from 15 residues. V trimming: 1 base; J trimming: 7 bases; junction bases outside the gene matches: 4. CDR3 loop: CASSLWTGGTNEQFF. Written as DNA, the CDR3 is TGTGCCAGCAGTTTATGGACAGGGGGGACAAATGAGCAGTTCTTC.

The genes are TRBV5-6 and TRBJ1-1; no reliable D call. CDR3 length equals 13 residues. V was shortened by 4 bases and J by 0 bases, with 7 bases between the two germline ends. Looked up from germline, CDR1 is SGHDT and CDR2 is YYEEEE. The CDR3 reads CASSQNLNTEAFF. The CDR3 nucleotides are TGTGCCAGCAGCCAGAACCTGAACACTGAAGCTTTCTTT. Based on the CDR3 plus reference TRBV5-6 and TRBJ1-1, the full variable domain is DAGVTQSPTHLIKTRGQQVTLRCSPKSGHDTVSWYQQALGQGPQFIFQYYEEEERQRGNFPDRFSGHQFPNYSSELNVNALLLGDSALYLCASSQNLNTEAFFGQGTRLTVV.

Remarks on this clone: Different DNA sequences within this sample yield the same CDR3. The chain uses TRBV13 and TRBJ1-5, with D perhaps TRBD1 (5 bases). V was shortened by 2 bases and J by 0 bases, with 5 bases between the two germline ends. Germline CDR1 is PRHDT and CDR2 is FYEKMQ (reference sequence). The CDR3 covers 14 residues. This CDR3 is CASSLQGSNQPQHF. For the CDR3, the DNA is TGTGCCAGCAGCTTACAGGGTAGCAATCAGCCCCAGCATTTT.

The chain links TRBV7-3 to TRBJ1-2; TRBD1 agrees at 8 bases. The germline CDR1 and CDR2 sequences are SGHTA and FQGTGA. The CDR3 has 14 amino acids. The V segment lost 5 bases and the J segment 6 bases; nucleotides outside the gene matches: 8. The CDR3 DNA sequence: TGTGCCAGCAGCCACGGACAGGGCTCTGATGGCTACACCTTC. It is translated as CASSHGQGSDGYTF.

This clone appeared once. This chain's CDR3 is CASSSSPGTGNEQFF. The CDR3 DNA sequence: TGTGCCAGCAGCTCCAGTCCCGGGACAGGGAACGAGCAGTTCTTC. The chain is built from TRBV11-2 and TRBJ2-1; 9 bases map to TRBD1. The germline V gene has CDR1 SGHAT and CDR2 FQNNGV. The CDR3 has 15 amino acids. The ends lost 4 bases at V and 10 bases at J; junction bases unmatched: 11.

The chain carries TRBV9 and TRBJ2-3; the match to TRBD1 covers 7 bases. V gave up 3 bases and J gave up 5 bases; unmatched junction bases: 6. Germline loops: CDR1 SGDLS, CDR2 YYNGEE. The CDR3 runs 14 residues. CDR3 sequence (DNA): TGTGCCAGCAGCGAAGTATGGGACAGAGATACGCAGTATTTT. This encodes CASSEVWDRDTQYF.

The V and J genes are TRBV10-3 and TRBJ1-2, with 11 nucleotides matching TRBD1. The CDR3 has 14 amino acids. After removal of 11 bases from V and 4 bases from J, the junction contained 9 bases not matched to a gene. Germline assignment: CDR1 ENHRY and CDR2 SYGVKD. CDR3 nucleotide sequence: TGTGCCTCATACTCCGGGACAGGGGGCTATGGCTACACCTTC. Its translation: CASYSGTGGYGYTF.